This T cell receptor (beta chain) was sequenced for a study of blood T cell repertoires in COVID-19. This clone was counted a single time. Germline assignment: CDR1 MDHEN and CDR2 SYDVKM. V lost 5 bases and J 6 bases, leaving 8 bases between the germline ends. CDR3 length equals 11 residues. Measured with immunoSEQ multiplex PCR; TCRdb has only the in-frame clones, and not every one. This sample yields about 28,000 clones, of which 85% to 95% are seen a single time; 0.65% to 0.85% belongs to the top ten. Seattle participants joined during active infection and were tracked over time. The sequence was obtained from a woman between 70 and 85 years old with COVID-19, enrolled during active disease. The sample comprised peripheral blood. J is TRBJ2-7 and V is TRBV28; no definite D call. DNA for the CDR3: TGTGCCAGCAGTGATCCGGGCGAGCAGTACTTC. It encodes CASSDPGEQYF.